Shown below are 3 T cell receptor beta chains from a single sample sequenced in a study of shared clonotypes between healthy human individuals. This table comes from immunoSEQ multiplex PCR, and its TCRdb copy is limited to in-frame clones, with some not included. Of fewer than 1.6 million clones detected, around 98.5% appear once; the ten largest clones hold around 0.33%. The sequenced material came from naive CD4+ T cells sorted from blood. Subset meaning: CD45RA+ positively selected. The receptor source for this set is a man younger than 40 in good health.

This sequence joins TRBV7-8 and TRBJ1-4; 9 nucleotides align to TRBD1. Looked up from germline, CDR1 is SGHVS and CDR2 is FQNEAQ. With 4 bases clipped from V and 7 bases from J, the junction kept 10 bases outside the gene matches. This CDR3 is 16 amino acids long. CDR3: CASSSVRDRVGEKLFF. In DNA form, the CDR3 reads TGTGCCAGCAGCTCGGTCCGGGACAGGGTGGGTGAAAAACTGTTTTTT.

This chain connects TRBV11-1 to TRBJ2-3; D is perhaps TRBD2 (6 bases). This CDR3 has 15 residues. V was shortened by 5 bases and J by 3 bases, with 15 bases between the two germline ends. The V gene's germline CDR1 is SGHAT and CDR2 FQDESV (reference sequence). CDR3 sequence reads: CASSPSGRETDTQYF. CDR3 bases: TGTGCCAGCAGCCCGAGTGGGCGGGAAACAGATACGCAGTATTTT.

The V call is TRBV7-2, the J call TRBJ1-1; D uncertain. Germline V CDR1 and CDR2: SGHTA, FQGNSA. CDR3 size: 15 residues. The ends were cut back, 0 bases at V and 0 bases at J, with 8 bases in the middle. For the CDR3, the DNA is TGTGCCAGCAGCTTAGCGGACGTACTGAACACTGAAGCTTTCTTT. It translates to CASSLADVLNTEAFF.